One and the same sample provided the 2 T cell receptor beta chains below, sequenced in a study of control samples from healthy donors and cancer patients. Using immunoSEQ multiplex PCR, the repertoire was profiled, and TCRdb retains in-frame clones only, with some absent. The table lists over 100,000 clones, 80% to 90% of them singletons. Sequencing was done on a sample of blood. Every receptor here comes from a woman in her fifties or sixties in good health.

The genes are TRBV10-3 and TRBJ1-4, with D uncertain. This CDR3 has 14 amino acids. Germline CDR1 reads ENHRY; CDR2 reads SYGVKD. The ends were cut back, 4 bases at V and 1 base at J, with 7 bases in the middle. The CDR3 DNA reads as TGTGCCATCAGTGCTCGGGGAACTAATGAAAAACTGTTTTTT. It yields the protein CAISARGTNEKLFF.

For the CDR3, the DNA is TGTGCCTGTCTGGGCGGAGAAAAACTGTTTTTT. As protein: CACLGGEKLFF. The chain employs TRBV30 and TRBJ1-4; D call uncertain. The CDR3 is 11 amino acids. Trimming shortened V by 6 bases and J by 8 bases, and 10 bases separated the two germline ends. Germline V gene sequence: CDR1 GTSNPN, CDR2 SVGIG (reference sequence).